This TCR beta chain was found in a study of shared clonotypes between healthy human individuals. Donors, healthy HIV-negative adults, lacked recent acute infections or vaccinations. V lost 3 bases to trimming and J lost 4 bases; unmatched junction nucleotides: 1. Germline loops: CDR1 KGHSH, CDR2 LQKENI. The CDR3 contains 13 residues. Source study methods: Junction-only sequences produced by ImmunoSEQ had no quality scores, so filtering differed. TCRdb's table, derived via immunoSEQ multiplex PCR, lists solely in-frame clones and lacks some. The D gene and trimming were derived from the DNA, and the V and J assignments and clone size from that table. The repertoire holds over a million clones, around 78% seen once, with under 0.8% in the top ten.

The sequenced material came from memory CD4+ T cells from PBMCs. Subset: CD45RA-negative fraction. This clonotype was obtained from a man aged 18 to 30 in good health. Some clones in this sample may be carry-over from other donors' samples. The chain has TRBV18 and TRBJ1-2; the match to TRBD1 covers 8 bases. The CDR3 sequence: CASSPTGAYGYTF. The DNA for the CDR3 is TGTGCCAGCTCACCGACAGGGGCCTATGGCTACACCTTC.